This T cell receptor beta chain was documented in a study of CD8+ T cells in alopecia areata. In the study overall: The investigators scored severity in treated patients by the percentage of affected scalp area. Study-level findings and limits: Under tofacitinib, fewer expanded CD8+ clones appeared among the top 100 scalp clones. Relative to normal scalp, lesional scalp, especially alopecia totalis/universalis, showed higher clonality.

This clone was counted only a few times. The antigen is unknown. Treatment specified: oral pan-JAK inhibitor, 5-10 mg twice daily. Trimming took off 5 bases at V and 7 bases at J, with 17 bases between the two ends. The CDR3 totals 13 residues. CDR1 GTSNPN and CDR2 SVGIG come from the germline V gene (reference sequence). As the sequencing template, cDNA was produced by extracting RNA and reverse transcribing it. Sequencing was performed with immunoSEQ multiplex PCR; in TCRdb, only in-frame clones are kept and a portion is missing. There are about 64,000 clones in the sample; just over 45% occur only once, and about 20% lies in the top ten.

The receptor was derived from a human donor with alopecia areata. Source: CD8+ T cells sorted from blood, taken at roughly week 36, from a patient treated with tofacitinib. The chain joins TRBV30 to TRBJ1-2, with D maybe TRBD1 (5 bases). The chain's CDR3 is CAWGTGYVGGYTF. CDR3 DNA sequence: TGTGCCTGGGGCACAGGATACGTCGGTGGCTACACCTTC.